Here is one TCR beta chain with its context. This receptor's antigen is unknown. Base qualities are not at hand, and no much larger clone is one base apart. To sequence the TCRbeta CDR3 region, genomic DNA was isolated from the sorted cells. The immunoSEQ Assay was used for sequencing of TCRbeta CDR3 regions. This immuneACCESS table, as held by TCRdb, lists in-frame sequences with V and J called but not all clones. Of the missing ones, under half trace to an unresolved V gene in checked studies; the others have no known cause. Recorded for this sample are roughly 49,000 clones; about nine tenths of them occurred a single time. Together, the top ten hold about 3.7% of the sample. For CDR1 and CDR2, the germline V gene lists ENHRY and SYGVKD. From cysteine to phenylalanine, the CDR3 is 14 amino acids long. Only CDR3 DNA remains: 42 bases, in frame from the first base. V loses 7 bases, J loses 6 bases, and the germline ends lie 17 bases apart.

Patients with a history of autoimmune disease or receiving systemic immunosuppression were excluded from the trial. Peripheral blood for TCR sequencing was collected from all dose cohorts at baseline, on cycle 4 day 1, and on cycle 7 day 1. Samples came from an open-label, multicenter, first-in-human phase I dose-escalation trial of ivuxolimab. The trial enrolled adults with locally advanced or metastatic head and neck squamous cell, hepatocellular, melanoma or renal cell carcinoma. Before TCR sequencing, CD4+ T cells and CD8+ T cells from peripheral blood were sorted into separate populations. This record comes from a study of OX40 agonist ivuxolimab in advanced cancers. Background on the whole study: The costimulatory receptor OX40 (CD134) was targeted by ivuxolimab, a fully human IgG2 agonistic monoclonal antibody. Intravenous ivuxolimab was administered to patients every 2 weeks at six dose levels: 0.01, 0.1, 0.3, 1.5, 3 and 10 mg/kg. Of the roughly 51 patients in dose escalation, 19 had hepatocellular carcinoma, approximately 15 had melanoma, 9 had renal cell carcinoma and 9 had head and neck cancer. A male proportion of approximately 83% and a mean age of approximately 60 years, ranging from about 20 to 80, were recorded for the dose-escalation cohort. Patients were allowed to have had prior anti-PD-1, anti-PD-L1 or anti-CTLA-4 therapy, and around 41% of the dose-escalation patients had previously received checkpoint inhibitors. Partial responses were achieved by three dose-escalation patients, of whom one had hepatocellular carcinoma and two had cutaneous melanoma. The purpose of peripheral TCRbeta sequencing was to test whether ivuxolimab changed TCR sequence diversity and led to clonal T-cell expansion. The paper reports the monotherapy dose-escalation portion (N of about 54 patients) of the phase I ivuxolimab trial.

Beyond this particular receptor, the publication reports: After ivuxolimab, more expanded clones were found on average in CD8+ T cells than in CD4+ T cells. In partial responders in the 0.1-3.0 mg/kg groups, normalized peripheral clonal expansion was found to be among the lowest, especially among CD8+ T cells. Low levels of normalized T-cell clonal expansion were also seen in some patients who did not respond. The antigen specificity of the peripheral T cells that underwent clonal expansion was not determined. At doses of 0.1 to 3.0 mg/kg, clonal expansion of both CD4+ and CD8+ T cells in blood was seen between baseline and week 6.

The source was CD4+ or CD8+ T cells sorted from blood, collected in a trial of the OX40 agonist ivuxolimab. The V and J genes are TRBV10-3 and TRBJ2-3; TRBD1 is perhaps the D gene, given 5 matching bases. This TCR derives from an adult with an advanced solid tumor such as melanoma, head and neck, liver or kidney cancer. The CDR3 protein is CAIMVGTGDDTQYF. The bases are TGTGCCATCATGGTTGGAACAGGAGATGATACGCAGTATTTT.